The T cell receptor beta chain described here comes from a study of blood T cell repertoires in COVID-19. Study background: Acute and convalescent COVID-19 samples came from the United States, Italy and Spain.

V shed 5 bases, J shed 3 bases, and the junction held 5 bases outside the gene matches. This CDR3 region has 16 residues. CDR1 and CDR2 (germline): MNHEY, SMNVEV (reference sequence). This clone has a single count. Clones were read by immunoSEQ multiplex PCR, and TCRdb kept only the in-frame ones, dropping some. The sample holds 250,000 to 350,000 clones, about 82% seen once. The receptor comes from a woman aged 45 to 65 with acute or convalescent COVID-19. The source material was peripheral blood. The chain combines TRBV27 with TRBJ1-4; 11 bases map to TRBD1. The chain's CDR3 is CASSLRDRGANEKLFF. CDR3 sequence (DNA): TGTGCCAGCAGTCTCCGGGACAGGGGGGCTAATGAAAAACTGTTTTTT.